These 13 T cell receptor beta chains originate from one sample sequenced in a study of cytomegalovirus exposure and HLA in healthy donors. The PCR ran on 60 Vbeta and 13 Jbeta primers. Sequenced by immunoSEQ multiplex PCR; TCRdb stores in-frame clones only, minus some. The profile shows about 130,000 clones, about three quarters of them singletons. The sequenced material came from PBMCs. The receptors were gathered from a female donor in good health and CMV-seronegative.

This clone was seen only once. The chain is built from TRBV19 and TRBJ2-7; 9 bases are a match to TRBD2. V lost 6 bases, J lost 5 bases, and 11 bases stayed unmatched. The CDR3 contains 15 residues. Germline values: CDR1 LNHDA, CDR2 SQIVND (reference sequence). CDR3 sequence (DNA): TGTGCCAGTAGGCTGCTGGCGGGAGGGATACACGAGCAGTACTTC. This sequence encodes CASRLLAGGIHEQYF. Supplemented by reference TRBV19 and TRBJ2-7, the full variable domain reads DGGITQSPKYLFRKEGQNVTLSCEQNLNHDAMYWYRQDPGQGLRLIYYSQIVNDFQKGDIAEGYSVSREKKESFPLTVTSAQKNPTAFYLCASRLLAGGIHEQYFGPGTRLTVT.

This clone was counted between two and nine times. The chain has TRBV9 and TRBJ2-7; 7 bases align to TRBD1. The ends lost 3 bases at V and 3 bases at J; junction bases unmatched: 6. The CDR3 is 14 residues long. Germline loops: CDR1 SGDLS, CDR2 YYNGEE. CDR3 nucleotides: TGTGCCAGCAGCGCGGCTGGGACAGTCTACGAGCAGTACTTC. It codes for CASSAAGTVYEQYF.

The chain combines TRBV19 with TRBJ2-1; 13 bases align to TRBD2. V was clipped by 6 bases and J by 2 bases; unmatched bases: 1. CDR3 length: 15 residues. CDR1 is LNHDA, CDR2 SQIVND, per germline (reference sequence). CDR3: CASRTSGRPYNEQFF. CDR3 DNA: TGTGCCAGTAGGACTAGCGGGAGGCCCTACAATGAGCAGTTCTTC.

With respect to this clone: Other DNA sequences of this sample code for an identical CDR3. This chain connects TRBV5-6 to TRBJ1-1, with TRBD1 identical over 9 bases. V lost 3 bases and J lost 0; bases outside the gene matches: 3. Germline CDR1 reads SGHDT; CDR2 reads YYEEEE. The CDR3 extends over 15 amino acids. The CDR3 coding sequence is TGTGCCAGCAGCTGGGGGACAGGGCTGAACACTGAAGCTTTCTTT. This gives the protein CASSWGTGLNTEAFF.

This clone was counted a few times. This chain connects TRBV28 to TRBJ1-6; TRBD1 aligns across 10 bases. Germline assignment: CDR1 MDHEN and CDR2 SYDVKM. V lost 10 bases to trimming and J lost 8 bases; unmatched junction nucleotides: 2. The CDR3 has 12 residues. The CDR3 here is CATGTGDSPLHF. The CDR3 bases are TGTGCCACGGGGACAGGGGATTCACCCCTCCACTTT. The variable domain in full, completed from reference TRBV28 and TRBJ1-6, reads DVKVTQSSRYLVKRTGEKVFLECVQDMDHENMFWYRQDPGLGLRLIYFSYDVKMKEKGDIPEGYSVSREKKERFSLILESASTNQTSMYLCATGTGDSPLHFGNGTRLTVT.

V usage is TRBV5-1 and J usage is TRBJ2-1; TRBD2 matches 8 bases. CDR1 and CDR2 from the germline V gene are SGHRS and YFSETQ. The CDR3 has 14 residues. J gave up 5 bases and V 1 base, and 2 bases lay outside the gene matches. The CDR3 coding sequence is TGCGCCAGCAGCTTGTTAGCGGGAAACAATGAGCAGTTCTTC. It translates to CASSLLAGNNEQFF.

The chain is built from TRBV7-2 and TRBJ2-5; possible D gene TRBD1, 6 bases. V was trimmed by 1 base and J by 2 bases, leaving 8 bases between them. The CDR3 is made up of 14 amino acids. Germline loops: CDR1 SGHTA, CDR2 FQGNSA. CDR3 sequence reads: CASSLGTGQETQYF. The CDR3 nucleotides read TGTGCCAGCAGCTTAGGAACAGGGCAAGAGACCCAGTACTTC.

This sequence joins TRBV2 and TRBJ2-2; TRBD1 is a possible D gene (6 bases). This CDR3 has 13 amino acids. In germline, CDR1 is SNHLY, CDR2 FYNNEI. V was trimmed by 6 bases and J by 5 bases, leaving 10 bases between them. CDR3 protein: CASRPGQTGELFF. CDR3 sequence (DNA): TGTGCCAGCAGGCCAGGACAGACCGGGGAGCTGTTTTTT.

The rearrangement joins TRBV7-9 to TRBJ2-1; TRBD2 matches at 9 bases. This CDR3 has 18 amino acids. After removal of 4 bases from V and 0 bases from J, the junction contained 10 bases not matched to a gene. Germline assignment: CDR1 SEHNR and CDR2 FQNEAQ (reference sequence). CDR3 in DNA: TGTGCCAGCAGCTCCTACCCTAGCGGGGCTGCCTCCTACAATGAGCAGTTCTTC. As protein: CASSSYPSGAASYNEQFF.

The chain is built from TRBV30 and TRBJ2-1, with 10 bases lining up with TRBD2. After removal of 3 bases from V and 7 bases from J, the junction contained 6 bases not matched to a gene. CDR3 size: 14 residues. Germline loops: CDR1 GTSNPN, CDR2 SVGIG (reference sequence). CDR3: CAWRASGGWNEQFF. The CDR3 region has the DNA TGTGCCTGGAGGGCTAGCGGGGGATGGAATGAGCAGTTCTTC.

The chain is built from TRBV4-1 and TRBJ1-2; 8 nucleotides match TRBD1. Germline CDR1 reads MGHRA; CDR2 reads YSYEKL. After removal of 2 bases from V and 8 bases from J, the junction contained 19 bases not matched to a gene. CDR3 size: 18 residues. CDR3 DNA sequence: TGCGCCAGCAGCCAAAATTCTCGGGACAGGCTCCGCCGGGGCGGCTACACCTTC. Its translation: CASSQNSRDRLRRGGYTF.

J is TRBJ1-5 and V is TRBV5-1, with D uncertain. Between the trimmed V and J ends, which lost 1 base and 7 bases, there was a span of 15 bases. In germline, CDR1 is SGHRS, CDR2 YFSETQ. CDR3 size: 15 residues. CDR3 coding DNA: TGCGCCAGCAGCTTGTCATCCGGGGTAGGGCAGCCCCAGCATTTT. Encoded protein: CASSLSSGVGQPQHF.

This clone has more than one count but fewer than ten. Distinct nucleotide sequences in the sample also encode this CDR3. The chain is built from TRBV27 and TRBJ2-1; 8 positions match TRBD1. The length of the CDR3 is 15 residues. V lost 5 bases and J lost 1; bases outside the gene matches: 4. Germline V CDR1 and CDR2: MNHEY, SMNVEV (reference sequence). The CDR3 sequence: CASSPQGASYNEQFF. CDR3 nucleotide sequence: TGTGCCAGCAGTCCTCAGGGGGCATCCTACAATGAGCAGTTCTTC.